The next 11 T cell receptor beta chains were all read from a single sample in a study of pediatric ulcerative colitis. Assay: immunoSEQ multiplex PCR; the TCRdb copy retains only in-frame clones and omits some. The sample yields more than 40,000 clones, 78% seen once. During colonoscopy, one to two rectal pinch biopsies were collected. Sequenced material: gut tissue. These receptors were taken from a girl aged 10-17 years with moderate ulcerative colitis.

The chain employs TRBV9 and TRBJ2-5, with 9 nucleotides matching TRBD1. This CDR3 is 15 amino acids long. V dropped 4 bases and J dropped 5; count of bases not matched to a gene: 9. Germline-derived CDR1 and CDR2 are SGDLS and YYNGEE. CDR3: CASSLRQGVTETQYF. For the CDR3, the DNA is TGTGCCAGCAGCTTACGACAGGGGGTGACGGAGACCCAGTACTTC.

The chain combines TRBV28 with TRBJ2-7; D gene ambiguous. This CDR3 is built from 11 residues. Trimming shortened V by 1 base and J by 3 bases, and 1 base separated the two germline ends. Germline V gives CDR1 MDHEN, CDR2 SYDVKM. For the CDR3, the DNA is TGTGCCAGCAGTTTATACTACGAGCAGTACTTC. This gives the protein CASSLYYEQYF.

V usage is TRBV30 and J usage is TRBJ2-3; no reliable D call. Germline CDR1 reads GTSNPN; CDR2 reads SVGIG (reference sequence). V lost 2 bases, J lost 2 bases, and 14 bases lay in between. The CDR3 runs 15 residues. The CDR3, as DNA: TGTGCCTGGAGTAAGTTCCCGGGCGTCACAGATACGCAGTATTTT. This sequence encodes CAWSKFPGVTDTQYF.

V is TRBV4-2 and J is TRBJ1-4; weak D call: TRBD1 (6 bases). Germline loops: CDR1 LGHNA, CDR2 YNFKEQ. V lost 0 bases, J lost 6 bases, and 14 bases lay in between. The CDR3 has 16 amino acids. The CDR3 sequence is CASSQDWGASDEKLFF. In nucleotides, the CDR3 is TGTGCCAGCAGCCAAGATTGGGGGGCCTCCGATGAAAAACTGTTTTTT.

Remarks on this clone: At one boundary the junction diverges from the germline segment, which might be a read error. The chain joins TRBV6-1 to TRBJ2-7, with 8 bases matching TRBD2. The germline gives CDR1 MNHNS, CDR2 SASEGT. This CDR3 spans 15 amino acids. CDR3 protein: CASSQPGTSSSEQYF. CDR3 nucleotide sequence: TGTGCCAGCAGCCAACCGGGGACTAGTTCCTCCGAGCAGTACTTC.

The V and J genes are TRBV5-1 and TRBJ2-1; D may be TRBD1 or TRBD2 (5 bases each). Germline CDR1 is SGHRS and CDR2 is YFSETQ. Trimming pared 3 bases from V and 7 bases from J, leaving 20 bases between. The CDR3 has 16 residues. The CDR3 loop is CASSSTGNSGTNEQFF. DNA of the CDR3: TGCGCCAGCAGCTCAACCGGGAACTCGGGGACGAATGAGCAGTTCTTC.

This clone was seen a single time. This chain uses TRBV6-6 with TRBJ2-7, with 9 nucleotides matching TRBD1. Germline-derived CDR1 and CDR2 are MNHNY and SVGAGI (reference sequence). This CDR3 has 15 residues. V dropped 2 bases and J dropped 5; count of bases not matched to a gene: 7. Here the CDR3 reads CASSYPGQGADEQYF. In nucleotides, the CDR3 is TGTGCCAGCAGTTACCCGGGACAGGGAGCCGACGAGCAGTACTTC.

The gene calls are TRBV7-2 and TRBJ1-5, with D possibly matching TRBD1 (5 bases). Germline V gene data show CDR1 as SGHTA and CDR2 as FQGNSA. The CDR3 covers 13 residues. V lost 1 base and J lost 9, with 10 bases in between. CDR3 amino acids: CASSLGGDMPQHF. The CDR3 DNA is TGTGCCAGCAGCTTAGGGGGGGATATGCCCCAGCATTTT.

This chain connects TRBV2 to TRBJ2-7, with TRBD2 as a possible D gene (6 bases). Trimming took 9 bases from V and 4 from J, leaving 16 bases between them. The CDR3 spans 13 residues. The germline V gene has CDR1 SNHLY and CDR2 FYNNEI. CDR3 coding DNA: TGTGCCAGTTTCGGGACTGGATCTTACGAGCAGTACTTC. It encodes CASFGTGSYEQYF.

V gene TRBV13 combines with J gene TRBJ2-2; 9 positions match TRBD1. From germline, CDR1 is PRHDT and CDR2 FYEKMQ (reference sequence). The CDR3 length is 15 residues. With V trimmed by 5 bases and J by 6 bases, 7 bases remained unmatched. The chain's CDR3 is CASSLRDRVPGELFF. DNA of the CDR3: TGTGCCAGCAGCCTCCGGGACAGGGTCCCCGGGGAGCTGTTTTTT. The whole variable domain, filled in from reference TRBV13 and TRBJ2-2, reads AAGVIQSPRHLIKEKRETATLKCYPIPRHDTVYWYQQGPGQDPQFLISFYEKMQSDKGSIPDRFSAQQFSDYHSELNMSSLELGDSALYFCASSLRDRVPGELFFGEGSRLTVL.

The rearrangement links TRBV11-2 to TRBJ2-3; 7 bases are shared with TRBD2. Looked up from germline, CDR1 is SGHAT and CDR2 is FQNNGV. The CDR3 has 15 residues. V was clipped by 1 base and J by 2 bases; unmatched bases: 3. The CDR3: CASSLGAGVTDTQYF. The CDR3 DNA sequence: TGTGCCAGCAGCTTAGGGGCGGGAGTCACAGATACGCAGTATTTT.